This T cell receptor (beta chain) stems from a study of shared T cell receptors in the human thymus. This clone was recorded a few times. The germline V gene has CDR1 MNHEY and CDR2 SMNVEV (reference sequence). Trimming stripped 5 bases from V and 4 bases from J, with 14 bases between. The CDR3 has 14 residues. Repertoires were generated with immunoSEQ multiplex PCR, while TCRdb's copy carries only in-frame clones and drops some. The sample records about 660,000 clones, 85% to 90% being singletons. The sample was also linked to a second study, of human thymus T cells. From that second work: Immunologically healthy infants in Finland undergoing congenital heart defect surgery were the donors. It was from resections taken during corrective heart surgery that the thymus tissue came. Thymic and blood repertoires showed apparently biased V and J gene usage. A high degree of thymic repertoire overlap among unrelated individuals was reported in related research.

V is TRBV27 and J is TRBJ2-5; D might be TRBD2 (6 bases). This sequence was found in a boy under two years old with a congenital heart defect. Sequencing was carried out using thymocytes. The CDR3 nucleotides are TGTGCCAGCAGTACCTCCAGGAGGGGAGAGACCCAGTACTTC. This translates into CASSTSRRGETQYF.